This T cell receptor beta chain was identified in a study of beta chain features in type 1 diabetes. Study-level findings and limits: Within each of all four CD4+ subsets, Type 1 diabetes patients had TCRB CDR3s that were moderately but significantly shorter.

cDNA synthesis used the whole RNA isolate, giving expressed TCRB sequences. Only in-frame clones appear in the TCRdb table, and some are missing; sequencing was by immunoSEQ multiplex PCR. The data contain about 650,000 clones, 9.5% to 15% of them seen just once; the ten biggest clones take up over 0.1%. This clone turned up a few times. Its cognate antigen is unknown. The CDR3 sequence is 18 residues long. Trimming removed 0 bases at V and 0 bases at J, with 20 bases between. Germline lookup yields CDR1 GTSNPN and CDR2 SVGIG (reference sequence). The sequencing input was naive CD4+ T cells from blood. The sequence was collected from a man aged 30-40 years with type 1 diabetes. The genes are TRBV30 and TRBJ2-5, with a possible D match to TRBD2 (5 bases). The CDR3 here is CAWSVYLAVYVYQETQYF. CDR3 in DNA: TGTGCCTGGAGTGTATATCTAGCCGTGTACGTGTACCAAGAGACCCAGTACTTC.